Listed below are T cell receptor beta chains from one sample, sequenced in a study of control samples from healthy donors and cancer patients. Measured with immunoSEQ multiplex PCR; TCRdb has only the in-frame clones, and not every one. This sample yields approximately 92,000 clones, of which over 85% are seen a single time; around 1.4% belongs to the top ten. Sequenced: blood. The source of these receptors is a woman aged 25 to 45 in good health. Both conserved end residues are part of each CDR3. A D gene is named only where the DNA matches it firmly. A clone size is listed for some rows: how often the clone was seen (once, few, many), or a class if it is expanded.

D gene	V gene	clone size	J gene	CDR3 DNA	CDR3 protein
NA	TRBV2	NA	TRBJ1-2	TGTGCCAGCAGTGAGGCCAGGACCAACAACTTCTATGGCTACACCTTC	CASSEARTNNFYGYTF
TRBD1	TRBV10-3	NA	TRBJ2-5	TGTGCCATCAGTGTAGTGGACAGGGCTCTAGAGACCCAGTACTTC	CAISVVDRALETQYF
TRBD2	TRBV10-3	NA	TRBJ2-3	TGTGCCATCAGTGACAGGTTTGGAGCGGGAGGGACAGATACGCAGTATTTT	CAISDRFGAGGTDTQYF
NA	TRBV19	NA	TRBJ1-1	TGTGCCAGTAGCACTGGGCCAGTGAACACTGAAGCTTTCTTT	CASSTGPVNTEAFF
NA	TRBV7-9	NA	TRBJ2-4	TGTGCCAGCAGCTTAGAAGGGAACCGGTTAGCCAAAAACATTCAGTACTTC	CASSLEGNRLAKNIQYF
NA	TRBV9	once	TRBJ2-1	TGTGCCAGCAGCGTAGAATATTGGTCCGGCAGTGAGCAGTTCTTC	CASSVEYWSGSEQFF
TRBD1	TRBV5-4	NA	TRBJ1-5	TGTGCCAGCTGGACAGGGGAAACCAATCAGCCCCAGCATTTT	CASWTGETNQPQHF
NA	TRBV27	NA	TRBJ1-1	TGTGCCAGCAGTTTATATGCCGGGGACACTGAAGCTTTCTTT	CASSLYAGDTEAFF
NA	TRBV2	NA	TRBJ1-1	TGTGCCAGCCGGGGCAGGGGTACTGAAGCTTTCTTT	CASRGRGTEAFF
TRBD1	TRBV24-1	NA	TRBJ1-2	TGTGCCACCAGAGAGGACAGGGGGGGAGGCTACACCTTC	CATREDRGGGYTF
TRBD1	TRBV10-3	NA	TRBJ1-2	TGTGCCATCCGTACGGGACAGGGTCGCGGCCATGGCTACACCTTC	CAIRTGQGRGHGYTF
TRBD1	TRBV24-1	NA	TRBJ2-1	TGTGCCACCAGTGATTTGCACAGGGGCAATGAGCAGTTCTTC	CATSDLHRGNEQFF
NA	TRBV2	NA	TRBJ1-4	TGTGCCAGCAGTGGTGTAAATGAAAAACTGTTTTTT	CASSGVNEKLFF
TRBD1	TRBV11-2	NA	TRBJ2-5	TGTGCCAGCAGCTTTGGACAGGGGGCTTGGGAGACCCAGTACTTC	CASSFGQGAWETQYF
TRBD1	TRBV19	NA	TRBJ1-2	TGTGCCAGTAGTGGGGGACAGGGGTTCTATGGCTACACCTTC	CASSGGQGFYGYTF
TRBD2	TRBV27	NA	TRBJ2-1	TGTGCCAGCAGTCAAACCCAATGGACTAGCGGGAGAGGCAATGAGCAGTTCTTC	CASSQTQWTSGRGNEQFF
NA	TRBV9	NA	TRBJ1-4	TGTGCCAGCAGCCCCCTCGGGACAACTAATGAAAAACTGTTTTTT	CASSPLGTTNEKLFF
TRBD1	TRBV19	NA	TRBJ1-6	TGTGCCAGTAGTACTTGGACAGGGGGGGCCTATAATTCACCCCTCCACTTT	CASSTWTGGAYNSPLHF
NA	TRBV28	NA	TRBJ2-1	TGTGCCAGCAGTCCGGGACAAGGGGGATTCTACAATGAGCAGTTCTTC	CASSPGQGGFYNEQFF
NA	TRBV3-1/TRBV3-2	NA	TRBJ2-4	TGTGCCAGCAGCCAAACGGCGTTAAACATTCAGTACTTC	CASSQTALNIQYF
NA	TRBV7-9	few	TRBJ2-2	TGTGCCAGCAGCTTACGGGAAACCGGGGAGCTGTTTTTT	CASSLRETGELFF
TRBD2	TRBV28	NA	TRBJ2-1	TGTGGTACGGTGGCTAGCGGGATCTACAATGAGCAGTTCTTC	CGTVASGIYNEQFF
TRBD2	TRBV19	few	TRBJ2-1	TGTGCCAGTAGTCCTAGCGGGAATTTAAATGAGCAGTTCTTC	CASSPSGNLNEQFF
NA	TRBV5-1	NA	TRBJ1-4	TGCGCCAGCAGCCTGGGGGTAGGATTAACTAATGAAAAACTGTTTTTT	CASSLGVGLTNEKLFF
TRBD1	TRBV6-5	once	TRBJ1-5	TGTGCCAGCAGCCCGAGGGACAGATTTAATCAGCCCCAGCATTTT	CASSPRDRFNQPQHF
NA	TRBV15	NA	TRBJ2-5	TGTGCCACCAGCAGAGATTTGGCCTCCGGGGCCCAGTACTTC	CATSRDLASGAQYF
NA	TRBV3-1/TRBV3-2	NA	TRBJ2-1	TGTGCCAGCAGCCAAGATTACGGGGGCGATGAGCAGTTCTTC	CASSQDYGGDEQFF
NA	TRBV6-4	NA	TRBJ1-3	TGTGCCAGCAGTGACCCCCCCCCAGGGTGCGACACCATATATTTT	CASSDPPPGCDTIYF
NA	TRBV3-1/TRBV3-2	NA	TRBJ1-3	TGTGCCAGCAGCCTGACTCGCGTCTGGTCAAGGGTTGGAAACACCATATATTTT	CASSLTRVWSRVGNTIYF
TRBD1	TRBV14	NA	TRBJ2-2	TGTGCCAGCAGCCAACAGGGGGCCACCGGGGAGCTGTTTTTT	CASSQQGATGELFF
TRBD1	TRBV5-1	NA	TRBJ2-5	TGCGCCAGCAGCTTCGAGGGGACAGGGTGGGGAGAGACCCAGTACTTC	CASSFEGTGWGETQYF
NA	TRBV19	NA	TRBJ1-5	TGTGCCAGTAGTCTCGGGGCGGCAGCCCCTCCGCATTTT	CASSLGAAAPPHF
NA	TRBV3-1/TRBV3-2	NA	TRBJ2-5	TGTGCCAGCAGCCAAGAAGGGACGGCAATGGAGACCCAGTACTTC	CASSQEGTAMETQYF
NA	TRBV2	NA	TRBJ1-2	TGTGCCAGCAGTGTATTCCTCCGGGGCGGCTACACCTTC	CASSVFLRGGYTF
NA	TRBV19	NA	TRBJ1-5	TGTGCCAGTGCTATAGGCAGGGGCAATCAGCCCCAGCATTTT	CASAIGRGNQPQHF
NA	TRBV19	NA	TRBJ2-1	TGTGCCAGTAGTTTTGGGAATGAGCAGTTCTTC	CASSFGNEQFF
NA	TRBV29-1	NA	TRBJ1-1	TGCAGCGTTGCGGGACGGCCGAACACTGAAGCTTTCTTT	CSVAGRPNTEAFF
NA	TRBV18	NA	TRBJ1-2	TGTGCCAGCTCACCGCCGGACGTCTATGGCTACACCTTC	CASSPPDVYGYTF
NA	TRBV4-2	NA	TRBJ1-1	TGTGCCAGCAGCCAAGAGTTCGGAATGAACACTGAAGCTTTCTTT	CASSQEFGMNTEAFF
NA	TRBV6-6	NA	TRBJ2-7	TGTGCCAGCAGCGGGGAGGACACCTTCCCCCACTACGAGCAGTACTTC	CASSGEDTFPHYEQYF
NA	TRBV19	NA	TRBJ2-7	TGTGCCAGTAGTGGGCGAGAACCCTACGAGCAGTACTTC	CASSGREPYEQYF
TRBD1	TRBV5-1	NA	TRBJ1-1	TGCGCCAGCAGCGCGGGGACAGGGACTGAAGCTTTCTTT	CASSAGTGTEAFF
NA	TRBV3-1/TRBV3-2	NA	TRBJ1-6	TGTGCCAGCAGCCAAGAGGACAGACCAACGGGGTCACCCCTCCACTTT	CASSQEDRPTGSPLHF
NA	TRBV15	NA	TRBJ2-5	TGTGCCACCAGCAGAGATTGGCGGTTCCAAGAGACCCAGTACTTC	CATSRDWRFQETQYF
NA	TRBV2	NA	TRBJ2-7	TGTGCCAGCAAACCGGAACAGGTTCGGAGCAACGAGCAGTACTTC	CASKPEQVRSNEQYF
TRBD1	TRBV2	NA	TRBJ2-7	TGTGCCAGCAAGACAAAGACAGGGATGTTCTACGAGCAGTACTTC	CASKTKTGMFYEQYF
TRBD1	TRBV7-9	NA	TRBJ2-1	TGTGCCAGCAGCTTAACAGGGGCCACTGAGCAGTTCTTC	CASSLTGATEQFF
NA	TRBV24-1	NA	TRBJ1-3	TGTGCCACCAGTGCGGGCGAGCCCTCTGGAAACACCATATATTTT	CATSAGEPSGNTIYF
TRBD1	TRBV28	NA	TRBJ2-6	TGTGCCAGCAGTCGGGACAGGGATGTCCTGACTTTC	CASSRDRDVLTF
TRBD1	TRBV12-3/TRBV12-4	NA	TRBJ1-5	TGTGCCAGCAGCGGGACAGGCAATCAGCCCCAGCATTTT	CASSGTGNQPQHF